Below are 32 T cell receptor beta chains sequenced from a single sample in a study of cytomegalovirus exposure and HLA in healthy donors. Vbeta (60) and Jbeta (13) primers were used in the PCR. TCRdb keeps only in-frame clones here, not all; method: immunoSEQ multiplex PCR. The sample holds around 61,000 clones, about four fifths seen once. Specimen: PBMCs. The receptors originated from a middle-aged man in good health and CMV-seronegative.

V usage is TRBV7-3 and J usage is TRBJ2-1; no clear D gene. The CDR3 runs to 14 residues. From germline, CDR1 is SGHTA and CDR2 FQGTGA. V gave up 5 bases and J gave up 7 bases, with 15 bases separating them. In DNA, the CDR3 is TGTGCCAGCAGCCAAGGTGGGCTTTTTAATGAGCAGTTCTTC. It specifies CASSQGGLFNEQFF.

This chain links TRBV5-1 with TRBJ2-5, with no clear D. With 1 base removed from V and 3 bases from J, the gap between germline ends came to 7 bases. Germline assignment: CDR1 SGHRS and CDR2 YFSETQ. The CDR3 loop spans 13 amino acids. CDR3 DNA: TGCGCCAGCAGCTTGATTTCTGAAGAGACCCAGTACTTC. Its translation is CASSLISEETQYF.

The chain links TRBV19 to TRBJ1-1; D unclear. Between the trimmed V and J ends, which lost 6 bases and 4 bases, there was a span of 15 bases. Germline V gives CDR1 LNHDA, CDR2 SQIVND (reference sequence). The length of the CDR3 is 14 residues. CDR3: CASRRLVGATEAFF. The CDR3 nucleotides are TGTGCCAGTAGGAGACTGGTGGGTGCCACTGAAGCTTTCTTT.

The V and J genes are TRBV18 and TRBJ2-7, with D possibly matching TRBD1 (5 bases). This CDR3 is 13 amino acids long. The germline V gene encodes CDR1 KGHSH and CDR2 LQKENI. V lost 2 bases, J lost 5 bases, and 10 bases lay in between. This chain's CDR3 is CASSPGAGNEQYF. The DNA for the CDR3 is TGTGCCAGCTCACCAGGAGCAGGGAACGAGCAGTACTTC.

This chain connects TRBV7-3 to TRBJ2-1; 9 bases map to TRBD2. Unmatched junction bases numbered 9, after V lost 4 bases and J lost 5 bases. Germline CDR1 and CDR2: SGHTA and FQGTGA. CDR3 length equals 16 residues. The CDR3 nucleotides are TGTGCCAGCAGCTCGCAAAGCGGGGGGCTGAACAATGAGCAGTTCTTC. This sequence encodes CASSSQSGGLNNEQFF.

The chain employs TRBV28 and TRBJ2-1, with a possible D match to TRBD2 (6 bases). Germline V gene sequence: CDR1 MDHEN, CDR2 SYDVKM. V lost 7 bases and J 8 bases, leaving 15 bases between the germline ends. CDR3 length equals 13 residues. CDR3 sequence (DNA): TGTGCCAGCACTATAGGAGGGCGGGATGAGCAGTTCTTC. Translating it yields CASTIGGRDEQFF. Using reference TRBV28 and TRBJ2-1 for the parts outside the CDR3, the full variable domain is DVKVTQSSRYLVKRTGEKVFLECVQDMDHENMFWYRQDPGLGLRLIYFSYDVKMKEKGDIPEGYSVSREKKERFSLILESASTNQTSMYLCASTIGGRDEQFFGPGTRLTVL.

The chain employs TRBV2 and TRBJ1-1; TRBD1 agrees at 9 bases. CDR1 is SNHLY and CDR2 is FYNNEI in the germline V gene. Losses at the gene ends were 6 bases for V and 8 bases for J; bases not matched to a gene: 4. CDR3 length: 12 amino acids. The CDR3 region is CASSGTGREAFF. CDR3 DNA sequence: TGTGCCAGCAGCGGGACAGGGAGAGAAGCTTTCTTT.

The chain is built from TRBV6-5 and TRBJ2-4, with D possibly being TRBD1 (6 bases). With 4 bases removed from V and 6 bases from J, the gap between germline ends came to 13 bases. The CDR3 is 14 residues long. Germline V gene lookup returns CDR1 MNHEY and CDR2 SVGAGI. DNA for the CDR3: TGTGCCAGCAGTTTTAGGGGGAATCCAAACATTCAGTACTTC. It specifies CASSFRGNPNIQYF.

This chain connects TRBV29-1 to TRBJ2-7, with D maybe TRBD2 (6 bases). CDR1 and CDR2 from the germline V gene are SQVTM and ANQGSEA. Trimming stripped 0 bases from V and 1 base from J, with 10 bases between. There are 14 residues in the CDR3. CDR3 amino acids: CSVEDLAGSYEQYV. In DNA, the CDR3 is TGCAGCGTTGAAGATCTTGCGGGGTCCTACGAGCAGTACGTC.

The V and J genes are TRBV9 and TRBJ2-2, with 12 bases that match TRBD2. This CDR3 has 17 amino acids. Germline V gene sequence: CDR1 SGDLS, CDR2 YYNGEE. Trimming cost V 8 bases and J 0 bases; bases outside gene matches: 8. The CDR3 coding sequence is TGTGCCAGTGCAAAGACTAGCGGGGGCCCGAACACCGGGGAGCTGTTTTTT. It codes for CASAKTSGGPNTGELFF.

This clone has just a few counts. This sequence joins TRBV6-6 and TRBJ2-5; D gene uncertain. Germline CDR1 MNHNY, CDR2 SVGAGI (reference sequence). The CDR3 contains 12 residues. The V end was cut by 4 bases, the J end by 2 bases, with 5 bases between. The CDR3 DNA follows: TGTGCCAGCAGTTTCCCTCAAGAGACCCAGTACTTC. Its protein product is CASSFPQETQYF.

A few counts support this clone. This chain links TRBV11-3 with TRBJ1-1; the D is unclear. Germline lookup yields CDR1 SGHNT and CDR2 YENEEA. This CDR3 spans 12 amino acids. V was clipped by 1 base and J by 10 bases, with 10 bases between them. CDR3 residues: CASSLGRGRAFF. CDR3 DNA: TGTGCCAGCAGCTTAGGTCGCGGGCGAGCTTTCTTT. The complete variable domain, with remaining parts taken from reference TRBV11-3 and TRBJ1-1, reads EAGVVQSPRYKIIEKKQPVAFWCNPISGHNTLYWYLQNLGQGPELLIRYENEEAVDDSQLPKDRFSAERLKGVDSTLKIQPAELGDSAVYLCASSLGRGRAFFGQGTRLTVV.

The rearrangement links TRBV2 to TRBJ2-1, with TRBD2 identical over 11 bases. J was trimmed by 5 bases and V by 5 bases; bases with no gene match: 5. The CDR3 has 15 residues. The germline gives CDR1 SNHLY, CDR2 FYNNEI. In DNA form, the CDR3 reads TGTGCCAGCAGTATTACTAGCGGGGGCCACAATGAGCAGTTCTTC. Its protein is CASSITSGGHNEQFF.

This sequence joins TRBV5-8 and TRBJ1-6, with 8 positions matching TRBD1. There are 14 residues in the CDR3. Trimming removed 5 bases from V and 9 bases from J; junction bases left unmatched: 7. CDR1 and CDR2 from the germline V gene are SGHTS and YDEGEE. The chain's CDR3 is CASSSDRDLSPLHF. In DNA form, the CDR3 reads TGTGCCAGCAGTTCGGACAGGGACCTTTCACCCCTCCACTTT.

The CDR3 DNA reads as TGTGCCAGCAGCTTGCCCCATGGGGGGGAGACCCAGTACTTC. It yields the protein CASSLPHGGETQYF. The chain has TRBV5-6 and TRBJ2-5; TRBD2 might be the D (6 bases). The CDR3 totals 14 residues. The V gene's germline CDR1 is SGHDT and CDR2 YYEEEE. The V gene lost 1 base and the J gene lost 5 bases, with 12 bases spanning the gap.

The CDR3 DNA reads TGTGCCAGCAGATCGACAGGGAACACTGAAGCTTTCTTT. This encodes CASRSTGNTEAFF. V usage is TRBV6-1 and J usage is TRBJ1-1; D is possibly TRBD1 (6 bases). Per germline, CDR1 MNHNS and CDR2 SASEGT. The CDR3 runs to 13 residues. Trimming pared 6 bases from V and 1 base from J, leaving 9 bases between.

The chain recombines TRBV23-1 with TRBJ1-1, with unresolved D. TRBV23-1 is reported as an ORF; its role is uncertain. The CDR3 covers 17 residues. The V end lost 2 bases, the J end lost 4 bases, and 20 bases lay between the germline ends. The CDR3 bases are TGCGCCAGCAGTCAAAGACGACCTCCCCCATGGAGCACTGAAGCTTTCTTT. It yields the protein CASSQRRPPPWSTEAFF.

The chain employs TRBV27 and TRBJ1-2; TRBD1 matches 7 bases. This CDR3 comprises 15 residues. V dropped 6 bases and J dropped 4; count of bases not matched to a gene: 11. The V gene's germline CDR1 is MNHEY and CDR2 SMNVEV (reference sequence). CDR3 sequence (DNA): TGTGCCAGCAGCCCCTTTGGAGGGGGCAGCTATGGCTACACCTTC. Its translation: CASSPFGGGSYGYTF.

This sequence joins TRBV7-8 and TRBJ2-5; D is unclear. Germline V gene data show CDR1 as SGHVS and CDR2 as FQNEAQ. The CDR3 totals 13 residues. V gave up 11 bases and J gave up 5 bases, with 18 bases separating them. The CDR3 coding sequence is TGTGCCGGTGCCCGAGGCCCTCGGGAGACCCAGTACTTC. This codes for CAGARGPRETQYF.

The chain carries TRBV4-2 and TRBJ1-6, with 8 positions matching TRBD1. Germline trimming cut 3 bases from V and 9 bases from J; bases unmatched to any gene: 16. CDR3 length: 18 residues. From germline, CDR1 is LGHNA and CDR2 YNFKEQ. CDR3 DNA sequence: TGTGCCAGCAGCCAGACCCAGGAAGGGACAGGCTTTATTTCACCCCTCCACTTT. Amino acids: CASSQTQEGTGFISPLHF.

This clone was detected a few times. V usage is TRBV19 and J usage is TRBJ1-1; possible D gene TRBD1, 5 bases. The CDR3 has 18 residues. In germline, CDR1 is LNHDA, CDR2 SQIVND (reference sequence). V lost 4 bases to trimming and J lost 2 bases, with 23 bases between them. The CDR3 bases are TGTGCCAGTAGTACCCCGACAGATGCGGGGGTAAGTAACACTGAAGCTTTCTTT. Translated, it gives CASSTPTDAGVSNTEAFF. Full variable domain (missing parts from reference TRBV19 and TRBJ1-1): DGGITQSPKYLFRKEGQNVTLSCEQNLNHDAMYWYRQDPGQGLRLIYYSQIVNDFQKGDIAEGYSVSREKKESFPLTVTSAQKNPTAFYLCASSTPTDAGVSNTEAFFGQGTRLTVV.

The CDR3 here is CAWSSRAGVNTGELFF. In DNA, the CDR3 is TGTGCCTGGAGCTCTCGAGCGGGGGTGAACACCGGGGAGCTGTTTTTT. The rearrangement links TRBV30 to TRBJ2-2; TRBD2 agrees at 8 bases. Germline CDR1 is GTSNPN and CDR2 is SVGIG (reference sequence). The V and J ends lost 3 bases and 1 base, in that order; junction bases with no gene match: 7. The CDR3 totals 16 residues. Complete variable domain (other parts from reference TRBV30 and TRBJ2-2): SQTIHQWPATLVQPVGSPLSLECTVEGTSNPNLYWYRQAAGRGLQLLFYSVGIGQISSEVPQNLSASRPQDRQFILSSKKLLLSDSGFYLCAWSSRAGVNTGELFFGEGSRLTVL.

This chain connects TRBV29-1 to TRBJ1-1; TRBD1 might be the D (6 bases). CDR1 and CDR2 (germline): SQVTM, ANQGSEA. The CDR3 is 13 amino acids. V gave up 3 bases and J gave up 4 bases, with 12 bases separating them. The CDR3, as DNA: TGCAGCGTTGACGGCCAGGGGAGCACTGAAGCTTTCTTT. Its translation: CSVDGQGSTEAFF.

The rearrangement uses TRBV18 and TRBJ2-7, with D perhaps TRBD2 (5 bases). The CDR3 length is 15 residues. CDR1 and CDR2 (germline): KGHSH, LQKENI. The V and J ends lost 0 bases and 2 bases respectively, with 11 bases between them. The CDR3 nucleotides are TGTGCCAGCTCACCACCGTCTCTAGCTCCCTACGAGCAGTACTTC. Translation: CASSPPSLAPYEQYF. Full variable domain (outside the CDR3, taken from reference TRBV18 and TRBJ2-7): NAGVMQNPRHLVRRRGQEARLRCSPMKGHSHVYWYRQLPEEGLKFMVYLQKENIIDESGMPKERFSAEFPKEGPSILRIQQVVRGDSAAYFCASSPPSLAPYEQYFGPGTRLTVT.

The rearrangement links TRBV7-9 to TRBJ1-3, with D perhaps TRBD1 (5 bases). V was cut by 5 bases and J by 0 bases, with 11 bases left in between. CDR3 length: 15 residues. The germline CDR1 and CDR2 sequences are SEHNR and FQNEAQ (reference sequence). The CDR3 sequence is CASSTRVLSGNTIYF. Written as DNA, the CDR3 is TGTGCCAGCAGCACCAGGGTGCTCTCTGGAAACACCATATATTTT. Complete variable domain (other parts from reference TRBV7-9 and TRBJ1-3): DTGVSQNPRHKITKRGQNVTFRCDPISEHNRLYWYRQTLGQGPEFLTYFQNEAQLEKSRLLSDRFSAERPKGSFSTLEIQRTEQGDSAMYLCASSTRVLSGNTIYFGEGSWLTVV.

DNA for the CDR3: TGTGCCAGCTCACTAGCGGGGGCATACAATGAGCAGTTCTTC. Translation: CASSLAGAYNEQFF. The chain recombines TRBV18 with TRBJ2-1; 9 bases line up with TRBD2. There are 14 residues in the CDR3. V lost 4 bases to trimming and J lost 4 bases; unmatched junction nucleotides: 2. Germline CDR1 KGHSH, CDR2 LQKENI.

The chain employs TRBV7-2 and TRBJ1-6; maybe TRBD1 (6 bases). The CDR3 is made up of 18 amino acids. The ends were cut back, 1 base at V and 9 bases at J, with 22 bases in the middle. The germline V gene encodes CDR1 SGHTA and CDR2 FQGNSA. The CDR3 nucleotides are TGTGCCAGCAGCTTAGTTGGGGGAGTAGCCAGGGGTGGTTCACCCCTCCACTTT. This translates into CASSLVGGVARGGSPLHF. The whole variable domain, remainder taken from reference TRBV7-2 and TRBJ1-6, is GAGVSQSPSNKVTEKGKDVELRCDPISGHTALYWYRQSLGQGLEFLIYFQGNSAPDKSGLPSDRFSAERTGGSVSTLTIQRTQQEDSAVYLCASSLVGGVARGGSPLHFGNGTRLTVT.

The chain recombines TRBV5-6 with TRBJ2-4, with 8 bases identical to TRBD1. Germline-derived CDR1 and CDR2 are SGHDT and YYEEEE. The CDR3 has 16 residues. Trimming at V came to 1 base and at J to 7 bases, leaving 10 bases not matched to a gene. The CDR3 coding sequence is TGTGCCAGCAGCTTGAGCTCCGGGACAGGAGGGAACATTCAGTACTTC. Translation gives CASSLSSGTGGNIQYF.

This chain links TRBV27 with TRBJ2-2; TRBD1 matches at 10 bases. V dropped 3 bases and J dropped 4; count of bases not matched to a gene: 8. This CDR3 has 17 amino acids. Germline loops: CDR1 MNHEY, CDR2 SMNVEV (reference sequence). The CDR3 spells CASSLSPGTGVTGELFF. The CDR3 bases are TGTGCCAGCAGTTTGTCCCCCGGGACAGGGGTCACCGGGGAGCTGTTTTTT.

The chain combines TRBV9 with TRBJ1-5, with D possibly TRBD1 on 5 matching bases. CDR3 length: 16 amino acids. V lost 3 bases, J lost 3 bases, and 16 bases lay in between. The germline V gene encodes CDR1 SGDLS and CDR2 YYNGEE. CDR3 DNA sequence: TGTGCCAGCAGCGGCCAGGGTTGGGTGTTCAATCAGCCCCAGCATTTT. Protein product: CASSGQGWVFNQPQHF.

The chain employs TRBV5-1 and TRBJ2-2; 8 nucleotides match TRBD1. CDR3 length: 16 residues. With V trimmed by 4 bases and J by 0 bases, 5 bases remained unmatched. Germline lookup yields CDR1 SGHRS and CDR2 YFSETQ. In DNA, the CDR3 is TGCGCCAGCAGCAGCGGACAGGGCACGAACACCGGGGAGCTGTTTTTT. Translating gives CASSSGQGTNTGELFF.

The DNA for the CDR3 is TGTGCCAGCAGCGTAGTGGCGGGGGGTAACACCGGGGAGCTGTTTTTT. Amino acid sequence: CASSVVAGGNTGELFF. This chain connects TRBV9 to TRBJ2-2; 8 bases fit TRBD2. The CDR3 has 16 amino acids. CDR1 and CDR2 from the germline V gene are SGDLS and YYNGEE. J lost 2 bases, V lost 0 bases, and 3 bases had no gene match. The variable domain in full, with the rest retrieved from reference TRBV9 and TRBJ2-2, is DSGVTQTPKHLITATGQRVTLRCSPRSGDLSVYWYQQSLDQGLQFLIQYYNGEERAKGNILERFSAQQFPDLHSELNLSSLELGDSALYFCASSVVAGGNTGELFFGEGSRLTVL.